The 23 T cell receptor beta chains listed next were all sequenced from one sample in a study of early stage breast cancer tumors (dated by TCRdb to 2016 to 2017). The library was prepared using the immunoSEQ multiplex PCR assay. The source is immuneACCESS, and TCRdb retained only in-frame sequences with V and J called. Part of the clones is not carried over; for the studies checked, unresolved V genes explain less than half of this, and the remainder is unexplained. The sample table holds fewer than 80,000 clones, of which approximately 80% were seen once. The ten top clones hold 4.7% of the sample. The sequencing input was blood. All receptors come from a person aged 40-50 years with breast cancer.

The chain couples TRBV29-1 to TRBJ2-7; D may correspond to TRBD1 or TRBD2 (5 bases each). Trimming shortened V by 4 bases and J by 2 bases, and 6 bases separated the two germline ends. Germline V lookup: CDR1 SQVTM, CDR2 ANQGSEA. The CDR3 loop spans 11 amino acids. CDR3 coding DNA: TGCAGCGTTGCGGGGCCCTACGAGCAGTACTTC. Translating gives CSVAGPYEQYF.

This sequence joins TRBV18 and TRBJ1-1; D might be TRBD1 (6 bases). The CDR3 has 15 residues. V lost 2 bases and J 1 base, leaving 11 bases between the germline ends. The germline V gene has CDR1 KGHSH and CDR2 LQKENI. CDR3 amino acids: CASSPTGTTNTEAFF. The CDR3 nucleotides read TGTGCCAGCTCACCAACCGGGACAACGAACACTGAAGCTTTCTTT.

This chain joins TRBV18 and TRBJ2-3, with D possibly TRBD2 on 6 matching bases. The germline gives CDR1 KGHSH, CDR2 LQKENI. Trimming stripped 2 bases from V and 3 bases from J, with 18 bases between. The CDR3 runs 17 residues. CDR3: CASSPNKLAPGTDTQYF. DNA for the CDR3: TGTGCCAGCTCACCAAATAAGCTAGCGCCCGGGACAGATACGCAGTATTTT.

This chain joins TRBV27 and TRBJ2-2; D is undetermined. The germline CDR1 and CDR2 sequences are MNHEY and SMNVEV (reference sequence). V gave up 7 bases and J gave up 5 bases, with 5 bases separating them. The CDR3 loop spans 11 amino acids. The CDR3 nucleotides read TGTGCCAGCAAGAGGACCGGGGAGCTGTTTTTT. It is translated as CASKRTGELFF.

This clone was counted once. V gene TRBV2 combines with J gene TRBJ1-1; D uncertain. Germline V gene data show CDR1 as SNHLY and CDR2 as FYNNEI. The CDR3 runs to 14 residues. V lost 5 bases to trimming and J lost 4 bases, with 14 bases between them. The CDR3 DNA follows: TGTGCCAGCAGTTCAGATTTTATTTCCACTGAAGCTTTCTTT. Protein sequence: CASSSDFISTEAFF. The full variable domain, rest sourced from reference TRBV2 and TRBJ1-1, is EPEVTQTPSHQVTQMGQEVILRCVPISNHLYFYWYRQILGQKVEFLVSFYNNEISEKSEIFDDQFSVERPDGSNFTLKIRSTKLEDSAMYFCASSSDFISTEAFFGQGTRLTVV.

J is TRBJ1-2 and V is TRBV28; tentatively, D is TRBD1 (5 bases). There are 15 residues in the CDR3. V was trimmed by 2 bases and J by 8 bases, leaving 18 bases between them. The germline V gene has CDR1 MDHEN and CDR2 SYDVKM. CDR3 DNA sequence: TGTGCCAGCAGTTTAGGATTGGGACGTTGGATAGGCTACACCTTC. Protein sequence: CASSLGLGRWIGYTF.

The chain joins TRBV25-1 to TRBJ2-7, with D possibly called TRBD1 or TRBD2 (6 bases each). CDR3 size: 17 residues. Germline V gene lookup returns CDR1 MGHDK and CDR2 SYGVNS. V lost 4 bases to trimming and J lost 0 bases, with 19 bases between them. Written as DNA, the CDR3 is TGTGCCAGCAGTGGCCCCGGACAAGGGGGGCTCTCCTACGAGCAGTACTTC. Encoded protein: CASSGPGQGGLSYEQYF.

V is TRBV30 and J is TRBJ2-3; 8 bases agree with TRBD2. The CDR3 has 11 residues. J was trimmed by 6 bases and V by 8 bases; bases with no gene match: 4. Germline-derived CDR1 and CDR2 are GTSNPN and SVGIG (reference sequence). The CDR3 coding sequence is TGTGCCGGGGCGGGGGGCGATACGCAGTATTTT. Encoded protein: CAGAGGDTQYF.

The chain is built from TRBV2 and TRBJ1-2; no clear D. Looked up from germline, CDR1 is SNHLY and CDR2 is FYNNEI. The V end was cut by 8 bases, the J end by 3 bases, with 13 bases between. The CDR3 totals 13 residues. CDR3 DNA sequence: TGTGCCAGCCTCCCGGTACAATACTATGGCTACACCTTC. This codes for CASLPVQYYGYTF.

The J gene is TRBJ2-3, the V gene TRBV28; TRBD2 matches 13 bases. The V gene's germline CDR1 is MDHEN and CDR2 SYDVKM. Unmatched junction bases numbered 5, after V lost 5 bases and J lost 6 bases. The CDR3 sequence is 15 residues long. The CDR3: CASSQALAGGDTQYF. The CDR3, as DNA: TGTGCCAGCAGTCAGGCACTAGCGGGAGGGGATACGCAGTATTTT. The full variable domain, with the rest looked up from reference TRBV28 and TRBJ2-3, is DVKVTQSSRYLVKRTGEKVFLECVQDMDHENMFWYRQDPGLGLRLIYFSYDVKMKEKGDIPEGYSVSREKKERFSLILESASTNQTSMYLCASSQALAGGDTQYFGPGTRLTVL.

The V call is TRBV5-4, the J call TRBJ2-3; no clear D. The CDR3 consists of 14 residues. From germline, CDR1 is SGHNT and CDR2 YYREEE (reference sequence). Trimming removed 0 bases at V and 3 bases at J, with 8 bases between. The CDR3, as DNA: TGTGCCAGCAGCTTGGCGCTAAGGACAGATACGCAGTATTTT. It translates to CASSLALRTDTQYF.

This clone came up a few times. The rearrangement links TRBV4-1 to TRBJ2-7; 8 bases map to TRBD1. The trim removed 5 bases at V and 1 base at J, leaving 4 bases unmatched. Looked up from germline, CDR1 is MGHRA and CDR2 is YSYEKL. This CDR3 region has 14 residues. Here the CDR3 reads CASSSGQGSYEQYF. In DNA form, the CDR3 reads TGCGCCAGCAGCTCCGGACAGGGTTCCTACGAGCAGTACTTC.

The gene calls are TRBV27 and TRBJ2-1; D not certain. V lost 2 bases and J lost 6, with 5 bases in between. Germline V gene lookup returns CDR1 MNHEY and CDR2 SMNVEV (reference sequence). The CDR3 sequence is 12 residues long. CDR3: CASSLLGNEQFF. The CDR3 nucleotides read TGTGCCAGCAGTTTACTGGGCAATGAGCAGTTCTTC.

The V and J genes are TRBV18 and TRBJ1-4; D is uncertain. The CDR3 is 14 residues long. Germline CDR1 is KGHSH and CDR2 is LQKENI. V lost 1 base to trimming and J lost 7 bases, with 10 bases between them. CDR3 DNA: TGTGCCAGCTCACCACAGGGATACGGTGAAAAACTGTTTTTT. This gives the protein CASSPQGYGEKLFF.

This chain uses TRBV4-1 with TRBJ1-2, with a possible D match to TRBD1 (5 bases). Trimming took off 1 base at V and 4 bases at J, with 13 bases between the two ends. This CDR3 has 15 amino acids. From germline, CDR1 is MGHRA and CDR2 YSYEKL. This chain's CDR3 is CASSQGTGTAYGYTF. The DNA of the CDR3 is TGCGCCAGCAGCCAAGGAACAGGAACAGCCTATGGCTACACCTTC.

The J gene is TRBJ1-2, the V gene TRBV28; D is unclear. The CDR3 covers 11 residues. The germline V and J ends were trimmed by 6 bases and 8 bases, with 10 bases remaining between them. In germline, CDR1 is MDHEN, CDR2 SYDVKM. As DNA, the CDR3 is TGTGCCAGCAGATCCCGAGGGGGCTACACCTTC. This codes for CASRSRGGYTF.

In this sample, this clone turned up once. The rearrangement joins TRBV11-2 to TRBJ2-7, with D perhaps matching TRBD2 (6 bases). The CDR3 consists of 16 residues. Germline loops: CDR1 SGHAT, CDR2 FQNNGV. V lost 5 bases and J 4 bases, leaving 21 bases between the germline ends. CDR3 sequence (DNA): TGTGCCAGCAGCCCGCCCTCGAGCGGGCAACTATACGAGCAGTACTTC. This gives the protein CASSPPSSGQLYEQYF.

This sequence joins TRBV30 and TRBJ1-2; D is unclear. The CDR3 is 17 residues long. Trimming pared 2 bases from V and 8 bases from J, leaving 27 bases between. In germline, CDR1 is GTSNPN, CDR2 SVGIG (reference sequence). CDR3 residues: CAWSSLRIYEFRGGYTF. DNA of the CDR3: TGTGCCTGGAGTTCATTAAGGATATACGAATTCCGAGGGGGCTACACCTTC. The entire variable domain, with the rest obtained from reference TRBV30 and TRBJ1-2, is as follows: SQTIHQWPATLVQPVGSPLSLECTVEGTSNPNLYWYRQAAGRGLQLLFYSVGIGQISSEVPQNLSASRPQDRQFILSSKKLLLSDSGFYLCAWSSLRIYEFRGGYTFGSGTRLTVV.

The chain is built from TRBV28 and TRBJ1-2, with D hard to call. Germline V gene lookup returns CDR1 MDHEN and CDR2 SYDVKM. With 7 bases removed from V and 2 bases from J, the gap between germline ends came to 5 bases. This CDR3 spans 11 amino acids. The CDR3 spells CASNKNYGYTF. The CDR3 DNA follows: TGTGCCAGCAACAAAAACTATGGCTACACCTTC.

The chain is built from TRBV5-1 and TRBJ1-1, with 7 nucleotides matching TRBD1. Germline CDR1 SGHRS, CDR2 YFSETQ. V was pared by 2 bases and J by 4 bases, with 2 bases of the junction left unmatched. The CDR3 is 13 amino acids. The CDR3 is CASSFNRGTEAFF. CDR3 nucleotide sequence: TGCGCCAGCAGCTTCAACAGGGGCACTGAAGCTTTCTTT. The full variable domain, with the rest looked up from reference TRBV5-1 and TRBJ1-1, is KAGVTQTPRYLIKTRGQQVTLSCSPISGHRSVSWYQQTPGQGLQFLFEYFSETQRNKGNFPGRFSGRQFSNSRSEMNVSTLELGDSALYLCASSFNRGTEAFFGQGTRLTVV.

This rearrangement joins TRBV4-1 to TRBJ1-4; TRBD1 aligns across 12 bases. J gave up 3 bases and V 1 base, and 6 bases lay outside the gene matches. CDR1 MGHRA and CDR2 YSYEKL come from the germline V gene. CDR3 size: 18 residues. The CDR3 coding sequence is TGCGCCAGCAGCCAAGGAGGGACAGGGGGCGCAGCTAATGAAAAACTGTTTTTT. Residues: CASSQGGTGGAANEKLFF.

The chain has TRBV7-9 and TRBJ2-3, with D possibly TRBD1 on 5 matching bases. The CDR3 is 15 residues long. Germline CDR1 is SEHNR and CDR2 is FQNEAQ (reference sequence). The ends were cut back, 0 bases at V and 0 bases at J, with 7 bases in the middle. The CDR3 region is CASSLAGASTDTQYF. DNA of the CDR3: TGTGCCAGCAGCTTAGCAGGGGCAAGCACAGATACGCAGTATTTT.

The rearrangement uses TRBV28 and TRBJ1-2; D is undetermined. Per germline, CDR1 MDHEN and CDR2 SYDVKM. Between the trimmed V and J ends, which lost 5 bases and 0 bases, there was a span of 1 base. There are 11 residues in the CDR3. This chain's CDR3 is CASSTNYGYTF. In DNA form, the CDR3 reads TGTGCCAGCAGTACTAACTATGGCTACACCTTC.